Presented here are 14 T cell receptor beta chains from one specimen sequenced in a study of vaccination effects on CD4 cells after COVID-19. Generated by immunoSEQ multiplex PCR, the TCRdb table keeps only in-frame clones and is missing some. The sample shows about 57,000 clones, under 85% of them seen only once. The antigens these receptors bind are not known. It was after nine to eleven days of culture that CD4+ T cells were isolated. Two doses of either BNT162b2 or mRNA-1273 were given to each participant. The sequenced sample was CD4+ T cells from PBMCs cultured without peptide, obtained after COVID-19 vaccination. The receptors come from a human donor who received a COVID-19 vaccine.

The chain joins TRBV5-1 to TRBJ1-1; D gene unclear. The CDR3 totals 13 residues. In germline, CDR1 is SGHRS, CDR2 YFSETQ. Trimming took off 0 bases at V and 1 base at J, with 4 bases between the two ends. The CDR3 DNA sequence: TGCGCCAGCAGCTTGGAAGGGAACACTGAAGCTTTCTTT. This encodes CASSLEGNTEAFF. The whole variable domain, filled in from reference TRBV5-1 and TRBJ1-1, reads KAGVTQTPRYLIKTRGQQVTLSCSPISGHRSVSWYQQTPGQGLQFLFEYFSETQRNKGNFPGRFSGRQFSNSRSEMNVSTLELGDSALYLCASSLEGNTEAFFGQGTRLTVV.

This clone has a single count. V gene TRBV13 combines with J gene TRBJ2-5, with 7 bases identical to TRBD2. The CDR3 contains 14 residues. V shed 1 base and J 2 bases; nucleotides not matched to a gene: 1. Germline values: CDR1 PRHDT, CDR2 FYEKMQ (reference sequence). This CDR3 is CASSLVGGQETQYF. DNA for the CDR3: TGTGCCAGCAGCTTAGTGGGGGGGCAAGAGACCCAGTACTTC.

The CDR3 sequence: CASSRDPGSSSYNEQFF. CDR3 bases: TGCGCCAGCAGCCGAGATCCGGGCTCCAGCTCCTACAATGAGCAGTTCTTC. The J gene is TRBJ2-1, the V gene TRBV5-1; the D is unclear. This CDR3 spans 17 amino acids. Germline values: CDR1 SGHRS, CDR2 YFSETQ. The V gene lost 4 bases and the J gene lost 0 bases, with 17 bases spanning the gap.

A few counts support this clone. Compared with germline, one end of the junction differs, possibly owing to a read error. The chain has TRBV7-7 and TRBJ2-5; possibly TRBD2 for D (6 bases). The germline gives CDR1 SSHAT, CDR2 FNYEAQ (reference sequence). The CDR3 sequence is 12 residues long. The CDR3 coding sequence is TGTGCTAGCAGCGCGGGGTTAGAGACCCAGTACTTC. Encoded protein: CASSAGLETQYF.

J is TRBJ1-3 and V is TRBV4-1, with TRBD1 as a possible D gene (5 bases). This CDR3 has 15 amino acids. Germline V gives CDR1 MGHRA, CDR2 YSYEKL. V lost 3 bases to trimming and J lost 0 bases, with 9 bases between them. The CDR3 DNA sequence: TGCGCCAGCAGCCAGGACACCTACTCTGGAAACACCATATATTTT. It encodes CASSQDTYSGNTIYF.

CDR3 bases: TGTGCCAGCAGCTTATATGGAACAGGGTTGGGAAACACCATATATTTT. Its translation is CASSLYGTGLGNTIYF. The chain links TRBV7-9 to TRBJ1-3; D is possibly TRBD1 (6 bases). V lost 2 bases, J lost 4 bases, and 15 bases lay in between. Germline V gene data show CDR1 as SEHNR and CDR2 as FQNEAQ (reference sequence). The CDR3 contains 16 residues. The variable domain in full, completed from reference TRBV7-9 and TRBJ1-3, reads DTGVSQNPRHKITKRGQNVTFRCDPISEHNRLYWYRQTLGQGPEFLTYFQNEAQLEKSRLLSDRFSAERPKGSFSTLEIQRTEQGDSAMYLCASSLYGTGLGNTIYFGEGSWLTVV.

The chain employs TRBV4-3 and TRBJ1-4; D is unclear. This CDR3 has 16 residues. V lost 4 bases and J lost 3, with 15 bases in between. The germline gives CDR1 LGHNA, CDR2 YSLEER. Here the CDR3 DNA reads TGCGCCAGCAGCCGCAGCACCGGGAGGTCTAATGAAAAACTGTTTTTT. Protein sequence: CASSRSTGRSNEKLFF.

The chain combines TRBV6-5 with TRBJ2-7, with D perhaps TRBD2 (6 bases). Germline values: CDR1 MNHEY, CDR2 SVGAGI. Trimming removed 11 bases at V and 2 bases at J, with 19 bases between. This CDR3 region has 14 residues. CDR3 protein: CASLSPAGTYEQYF. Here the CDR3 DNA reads TGTGCCTCCTTATCTCCGGCGGGGACCTACGAGCAGTACTTC.

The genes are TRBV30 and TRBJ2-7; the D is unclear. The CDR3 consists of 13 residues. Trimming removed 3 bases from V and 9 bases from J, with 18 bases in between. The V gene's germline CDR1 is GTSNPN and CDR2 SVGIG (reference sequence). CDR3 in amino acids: CAWRDRHVRAQYF. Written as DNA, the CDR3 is TGTGCCTGGAGGGACCGCCATGTACGAGCGCAGTACTTC.

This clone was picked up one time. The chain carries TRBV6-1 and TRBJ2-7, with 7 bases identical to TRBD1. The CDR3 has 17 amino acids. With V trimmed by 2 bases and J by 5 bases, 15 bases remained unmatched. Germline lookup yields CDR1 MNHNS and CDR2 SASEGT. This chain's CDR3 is CASSERFGTATTDEQYF. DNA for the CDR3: TGTGCCAGCAGTGAACGGTTTGGGACAGCGACTACTGACGAGCAGTACTTC.

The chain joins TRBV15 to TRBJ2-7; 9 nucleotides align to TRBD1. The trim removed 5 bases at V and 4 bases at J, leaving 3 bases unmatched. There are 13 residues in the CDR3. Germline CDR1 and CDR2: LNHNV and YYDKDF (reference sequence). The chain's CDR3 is CATSRDREYEQYF. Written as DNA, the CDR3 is TGTGCCACCAGCCGGGACAGGGAGTACGAGCAGTACTTC.

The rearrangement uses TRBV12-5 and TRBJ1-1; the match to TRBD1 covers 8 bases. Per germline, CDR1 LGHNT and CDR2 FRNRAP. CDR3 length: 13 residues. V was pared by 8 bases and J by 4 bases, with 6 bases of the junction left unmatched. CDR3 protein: CASRPDRATEAFF. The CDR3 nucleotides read TGTGCTAGTCGACCGGACAGGGCCACTGAAGCTTTCTTT.

CDR3 nucleotides: TGCAGCGTTTCCTATATCACAGATACGCAGTATTTT. It yields the protein CSVSYITDTQYF. The V and J genes are TRBV29-1 and TRBJ2-3; D unresolved. Germline loops: CDR1 SQVTM, CDR2 ANQGSEA. The CDR3 contains 12 residues. Deletions cut 5 bases from V and 2 bases from J, with 8 bases between.

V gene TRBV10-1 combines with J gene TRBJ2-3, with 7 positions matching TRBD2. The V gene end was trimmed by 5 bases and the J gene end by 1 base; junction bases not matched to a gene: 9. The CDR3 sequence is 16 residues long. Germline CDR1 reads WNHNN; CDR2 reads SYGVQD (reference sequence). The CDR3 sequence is CASSHTERGRTDTQYF. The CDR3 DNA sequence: TGCGCCAGCAGTCATACGGAGCGGGGACGCACAGATACGCAGTATTTT.